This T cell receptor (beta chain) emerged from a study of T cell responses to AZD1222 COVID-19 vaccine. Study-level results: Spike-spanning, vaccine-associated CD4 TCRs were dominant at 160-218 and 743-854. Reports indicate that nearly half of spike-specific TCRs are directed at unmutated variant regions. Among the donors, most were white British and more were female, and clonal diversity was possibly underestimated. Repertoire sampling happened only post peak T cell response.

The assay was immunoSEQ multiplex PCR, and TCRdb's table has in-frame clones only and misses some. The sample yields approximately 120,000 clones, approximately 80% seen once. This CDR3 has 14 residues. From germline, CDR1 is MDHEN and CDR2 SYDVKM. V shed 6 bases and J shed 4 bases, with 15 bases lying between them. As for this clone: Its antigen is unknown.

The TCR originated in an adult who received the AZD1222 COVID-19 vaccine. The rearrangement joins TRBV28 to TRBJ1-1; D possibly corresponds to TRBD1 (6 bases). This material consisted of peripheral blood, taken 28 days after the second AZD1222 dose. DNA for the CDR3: TGTGCCAGCAGGACAGGCAATTCGGGCACTGAAGCTTTCTTT. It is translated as CASRTGNSGTEAFF.